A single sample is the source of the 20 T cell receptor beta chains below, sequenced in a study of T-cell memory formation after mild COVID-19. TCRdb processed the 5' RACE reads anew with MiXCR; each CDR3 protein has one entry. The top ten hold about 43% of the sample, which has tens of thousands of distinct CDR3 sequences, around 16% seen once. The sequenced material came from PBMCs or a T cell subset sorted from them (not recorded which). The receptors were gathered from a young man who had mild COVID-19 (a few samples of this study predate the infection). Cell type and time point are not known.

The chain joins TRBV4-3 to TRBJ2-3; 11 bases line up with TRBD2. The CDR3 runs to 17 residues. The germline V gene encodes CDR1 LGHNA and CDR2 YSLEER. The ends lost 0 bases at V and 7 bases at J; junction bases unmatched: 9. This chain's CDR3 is CASSQEITSGGSYTQYF. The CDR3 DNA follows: TGCGCCAGCAGCCAAGAGATTACTAGCGGGGGATCGTATACGCAGTATTTT.

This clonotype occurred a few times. The CDR3 DNA sequence: TGTGCCAGCAGCTCCGGACTTGGGGTCTACAATGAGCAGTTCTTC. Encoded protein: CASSSGLGVYNEQFF. The chain employs TRBV7-9 and TRBJ2-1, with a weak D call TRBD2 (5 bases). The V gene's germline CDR1 is SEHNR and CDR2 FQNEAQ (reference sequence). CDR3 length equals 15 residues. The germline V and J ends were trimmed by 4 bases and 3 bases, with 13 bases remaining between them.

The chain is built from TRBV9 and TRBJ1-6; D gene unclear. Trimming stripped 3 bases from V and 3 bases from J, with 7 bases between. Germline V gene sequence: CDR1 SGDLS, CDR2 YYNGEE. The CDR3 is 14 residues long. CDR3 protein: CASSETVYNSPLHF. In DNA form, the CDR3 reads TGTGCCAGCAGCGAGACCGTCTATAATTCACCCCTCCACTTT.

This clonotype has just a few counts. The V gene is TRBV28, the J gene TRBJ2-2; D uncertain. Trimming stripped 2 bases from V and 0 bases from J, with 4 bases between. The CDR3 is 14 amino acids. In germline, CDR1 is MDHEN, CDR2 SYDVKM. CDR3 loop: CASSLPPNTGELFF. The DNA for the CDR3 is TGTGCCAGCAGTTTACCCCCGAACACCGGGGAGCTGTTTTTT. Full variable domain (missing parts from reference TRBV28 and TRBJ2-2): DVKVTQSSRYLVKRTGEKVFLECVQDMDHENMFWYRQDPGLGLRLIYFSYDVKMKEKGDIPEGYSVSREKKERFSLILESASTNQTSMYLCASSLPPNTGELFFGEGSRLTVL.

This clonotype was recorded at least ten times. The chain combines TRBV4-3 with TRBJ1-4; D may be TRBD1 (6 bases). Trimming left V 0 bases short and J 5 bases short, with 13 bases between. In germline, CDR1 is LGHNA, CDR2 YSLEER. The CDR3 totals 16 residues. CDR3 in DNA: TGCGCCAGCAGCCAAGATCGACAGGTCGGGAATGAAAAACTGTTTTTT. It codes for CASSQDRQVGNEKLFF.

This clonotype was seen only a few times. The CDR3 is CASSLLQSGRNYNEQFF. Here the CDR3 DNA reads TGCGCCAGCAGCCTCCTACAATCCGGACGGAATTACAATGAGCAGTTCTTC. The V gene is TRBV4-1, the J gene TRBJ2-1; D not resolved. The V gene lost 4 bases and the J gene lost 4 bases, with 20 bases spanning the gap. There are 17 residues in the CDR3. Germline V gives CDR1 MGHRA, CDR2 YSYEKL.

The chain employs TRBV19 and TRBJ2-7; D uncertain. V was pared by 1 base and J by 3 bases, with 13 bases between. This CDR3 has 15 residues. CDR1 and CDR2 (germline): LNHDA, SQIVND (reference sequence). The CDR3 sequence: CASSIGISSIYEQYF. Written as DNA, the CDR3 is TGTGCCAGTAGTATAGGGATCTCAAGTATCTACGAGCAGTACTTC.

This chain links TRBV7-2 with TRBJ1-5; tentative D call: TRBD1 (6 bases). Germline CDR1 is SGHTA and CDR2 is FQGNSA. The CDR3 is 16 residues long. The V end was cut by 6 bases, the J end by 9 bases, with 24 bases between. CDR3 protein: CASSSATSRGRGPQHF. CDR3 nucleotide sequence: TGTGCCAGCAGTTCAGCAACCTCCAGGGGTAGAGGGCCCCAGCATTTT.

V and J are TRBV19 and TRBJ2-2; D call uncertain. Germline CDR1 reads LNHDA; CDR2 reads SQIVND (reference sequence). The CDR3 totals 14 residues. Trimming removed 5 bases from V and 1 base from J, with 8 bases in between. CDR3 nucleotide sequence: TGTGCCAGTAGTCCAAGACAGAACACCGGGGAGCTGTTTTTT. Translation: CASSPRQNTGELFF.

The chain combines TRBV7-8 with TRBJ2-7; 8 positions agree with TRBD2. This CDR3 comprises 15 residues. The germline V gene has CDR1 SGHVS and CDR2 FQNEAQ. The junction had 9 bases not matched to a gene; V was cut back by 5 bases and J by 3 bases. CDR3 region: CASSRPRSGGYEQYF. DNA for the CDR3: TGTGCCAGCAGCCGCCCGAGAAGCGGGGGCTACGAGCAGTACTTC. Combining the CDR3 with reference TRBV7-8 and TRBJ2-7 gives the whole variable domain GAGVSQSPRYKVAKRGQDVALRCDPISGHVSLFWYQQALGQGPEFLTYFQNEAQLDKSGLPSDRFFAERPEGSVSTLKIQRTQQEDSAVYLCASSRPRSGGYEQYFGPGTRLTVT.

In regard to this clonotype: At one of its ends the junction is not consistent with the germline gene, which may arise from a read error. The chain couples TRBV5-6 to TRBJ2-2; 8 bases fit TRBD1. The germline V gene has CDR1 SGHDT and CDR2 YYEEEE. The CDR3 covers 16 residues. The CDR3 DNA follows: TGTGCCAGCAGCTTGGGACAGGGGTTATCCACCGGGGAGCTGTTTTTC. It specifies CASSLGQGLSTGELFF.

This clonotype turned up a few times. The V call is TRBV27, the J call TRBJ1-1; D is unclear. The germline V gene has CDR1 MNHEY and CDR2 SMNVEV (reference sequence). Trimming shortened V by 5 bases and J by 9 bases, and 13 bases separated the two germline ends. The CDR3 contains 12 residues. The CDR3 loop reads CASSPSGSQAFF. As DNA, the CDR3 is TGTGCCAGCAGTCCTTCCGGGAGCCAAGCTTTCTTT.

The CDR3 reads CASSSGRENSPLHF. Written as DNA, the CDR3 is TGTGCCAGCAGTTCCGGACGGGAAAATTCACCCCTCCACTTT. The chain carries TRBV6-2 or TRBV6-3 and TRBJ1-6; D not certain. Trimming removed 4 bases from V and 7 bases from J, with 11 bases in between. This CDR3 has 14 residues. CDR1 MNHEY and CDR2 SVGEGT come from the germline V gene.

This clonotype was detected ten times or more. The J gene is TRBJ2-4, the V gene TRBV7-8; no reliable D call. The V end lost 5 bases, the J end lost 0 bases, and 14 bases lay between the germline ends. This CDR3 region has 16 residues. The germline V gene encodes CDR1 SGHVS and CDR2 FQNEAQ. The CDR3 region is CASSLQPVVAKNIQYF. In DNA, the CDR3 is TGTGCCAGCAGCCTCCAACCCGTGGTAGCCAAAAACATTCAGTACTTC.

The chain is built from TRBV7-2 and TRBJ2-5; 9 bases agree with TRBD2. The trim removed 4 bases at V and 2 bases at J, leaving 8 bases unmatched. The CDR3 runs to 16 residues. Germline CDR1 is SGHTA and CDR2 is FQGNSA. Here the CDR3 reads CASSSPLAGFQETQYF. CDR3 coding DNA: TGTGCCAGCAGCTCCCCTCTAGCGGGGTTTCAAGAGACCCAGTACTTC.

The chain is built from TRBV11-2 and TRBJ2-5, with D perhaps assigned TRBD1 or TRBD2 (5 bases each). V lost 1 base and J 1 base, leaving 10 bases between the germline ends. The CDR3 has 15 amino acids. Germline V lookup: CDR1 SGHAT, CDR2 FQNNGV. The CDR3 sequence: CASSLAGGRQETQYF. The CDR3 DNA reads TGTGCCAGCAGCTTAGCTGGGGGACGCCAAGAGACCCAGTACTTC.

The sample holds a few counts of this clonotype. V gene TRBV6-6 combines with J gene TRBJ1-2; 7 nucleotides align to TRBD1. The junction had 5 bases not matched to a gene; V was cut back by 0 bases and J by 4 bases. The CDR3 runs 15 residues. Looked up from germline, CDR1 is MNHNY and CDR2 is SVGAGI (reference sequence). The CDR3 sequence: CASSYSDRPTYGYTF. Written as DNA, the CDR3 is TGTGCCAGCAGTTACTCGGACAGGCCTACCTATGGCTACACCTTC.

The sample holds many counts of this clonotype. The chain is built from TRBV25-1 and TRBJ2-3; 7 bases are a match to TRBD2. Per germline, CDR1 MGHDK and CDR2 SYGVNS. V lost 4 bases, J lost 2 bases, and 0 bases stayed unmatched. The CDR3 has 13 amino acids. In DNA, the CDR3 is TGTGCCAGCAGTGGGGACTACACAGATACGCAGTATTTT. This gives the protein CASSGDYTDTQYF.

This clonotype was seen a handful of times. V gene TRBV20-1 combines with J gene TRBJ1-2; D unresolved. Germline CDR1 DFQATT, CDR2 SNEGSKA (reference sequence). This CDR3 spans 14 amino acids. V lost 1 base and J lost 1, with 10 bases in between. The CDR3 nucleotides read TGCAGTGCTAGAGTCTGGGGATTTAACTATGGCTACACCTTC. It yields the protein CSARVWGFNYGYTF.

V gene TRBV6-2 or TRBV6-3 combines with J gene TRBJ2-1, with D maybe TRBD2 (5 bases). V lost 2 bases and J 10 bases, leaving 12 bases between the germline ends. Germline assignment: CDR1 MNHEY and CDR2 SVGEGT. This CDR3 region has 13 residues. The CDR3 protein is CASSYGLASEQFF. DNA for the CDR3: TGTGCCAGCAGTTACGGTCTAGCCTCCGAGCAGTTCTTC.